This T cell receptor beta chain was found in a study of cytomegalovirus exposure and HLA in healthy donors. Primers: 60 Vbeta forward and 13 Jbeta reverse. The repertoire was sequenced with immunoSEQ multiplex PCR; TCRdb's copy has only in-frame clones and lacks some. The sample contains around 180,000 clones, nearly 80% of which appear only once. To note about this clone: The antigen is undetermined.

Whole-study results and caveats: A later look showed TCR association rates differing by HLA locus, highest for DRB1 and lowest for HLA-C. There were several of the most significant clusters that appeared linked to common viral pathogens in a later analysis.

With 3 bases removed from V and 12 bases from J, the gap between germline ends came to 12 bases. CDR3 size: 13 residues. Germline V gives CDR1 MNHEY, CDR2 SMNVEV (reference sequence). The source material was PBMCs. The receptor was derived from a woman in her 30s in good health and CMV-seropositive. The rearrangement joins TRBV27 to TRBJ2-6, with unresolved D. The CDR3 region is CASSLGDNRVLTF. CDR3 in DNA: TGTGCCAGCAGTTTGGGTGACAACCGCGTCCTGACTTTC.